This T cell receptor (beta chain) was sequenced for a study of cytomegalovirus exposure and HLA in healthy donors. Findings and caveats of the study: From TCR beta sequences, most subjects' HLA-A and HLA-B alleles were reportedly predicted accurately. The CMV antigen specificity of a few CMV-associated chains was confirmed through in vitro analysis.

The PCR employed 60 Vbeta primers together with 13 Jbeta primers. Study processing details: Counted up in a later analysis, unique TCR beta chains came to about 80 million, with about 10 million shared. Clones were read by immunoSEQ multiplex PCR, and TCRdb kept only the in-frame ones, dropping some. V, J and clone size reflect that table, while D and trimming were determined from the DNA. With tens of thousands of clones in the sample, the ten largest clones hold 9.5% to 11%. To note about this clone: The antigen remains undetermined.

This CDR3 spans 14 amino acids. The germline V gene has CDR1 MNHNY and CDR2 SVGAGI (reference sequence). Trimming took off 3 bases at V and 4 bases at J, with 12 bases between the two ends. The sequence was collected from a woman in her forties or fifties in good health and CMV-seropositive. The sequencing sample was made of PBMCs. The V call is TRBV6-6, the J call TRBJ1-1; D is undetermined. The DNA for the CDR3 is TGTGCCAGCAGTTATAAGGTCGGGATCACTGAAGCTTTCTTT. Translation gives CASSYKVGITEAFF.